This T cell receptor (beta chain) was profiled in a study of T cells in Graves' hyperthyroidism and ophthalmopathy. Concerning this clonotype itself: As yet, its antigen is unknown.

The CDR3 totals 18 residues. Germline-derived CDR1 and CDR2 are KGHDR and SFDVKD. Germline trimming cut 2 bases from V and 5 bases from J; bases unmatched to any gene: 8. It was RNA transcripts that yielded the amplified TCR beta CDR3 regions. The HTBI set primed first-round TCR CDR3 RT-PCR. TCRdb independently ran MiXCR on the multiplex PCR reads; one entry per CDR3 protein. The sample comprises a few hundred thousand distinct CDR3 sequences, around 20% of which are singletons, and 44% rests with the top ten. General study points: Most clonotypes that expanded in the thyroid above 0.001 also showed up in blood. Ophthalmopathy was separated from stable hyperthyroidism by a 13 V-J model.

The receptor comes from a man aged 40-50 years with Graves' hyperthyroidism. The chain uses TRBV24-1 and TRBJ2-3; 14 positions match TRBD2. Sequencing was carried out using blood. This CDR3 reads CATSDSQTSGGALDTQYF. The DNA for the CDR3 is TGTGCCACCAGTGATTCCCAGACTAGCGGGGGGGCTTTAGATACGCAGTATTTT.